This TCR beta chain was sequenced for a study of blood T cell repertoires in COVID-19. About the research overall: Sources were T cells, B-cell-depleted T cells, or PBMCs; the material itself was cDNA or gDNA.

The CDR3 consists of 16 residues. Between the trimmed V and J ends, which lost 6 bases and 0 bases, there was a span of 18 bases. Germline values: CDR1 SNHLY, CDR2 FYNNEI. In the source study's methods: Amplification of reference gene primers was used by the study to estimate nucleated cell counts. Sequencing was performed with immunoSEQ multiplex PCR; in TCRdb, only in-frame clones are kept and a portion is missing. V and J calls and clone size are as listed in that table; D and trimming were resolved from the DNA. The sample holds about 280,000 clones, approximately 86% seen once. Sequencing was done on a sample of peripheral blood. The receptor was derived from a woman in her 30s who had recovered from COVID-19. J is TRBJ2-7 and V is TRBV2, with D perhaps matching TRBD1 (5 bases). This chain's CDR3 is CASSVTLQGSSYEQYF. The CDR3 DNA reads as TGTGCCAGCAGCGTAACCCTCCAGGGTAGCTCCTACGAGCAGTACTTC.